This section outlines one TCR beta chain sequence together with its context. Its antigen is still unknown. The J segment lost 10 bases and the V segment lost 6 bases, leaving 9 bases of the junction unmatched. The CDR3 contains 14 residues. Germline CDR1 MNHEY, CDR2 SMNVEV (reference sequence). The source material, RNA transcripts, was used to amplify TCR beta CDR3 regions. TCR CDR3 regions were first amplified by RT-PCR with HTBI primers. TCRdb passed the multiplex PCR reads through MiXCR, listing each CDR3 protein once. The sample gives roughly 290,000 distinct CDR3 sequences, roughly an eighth of which show up once; 7% to 9.5% is in the top ten. This sample was taken from a study of T cells in Graves' hyperthyroidism and ophthalmopathy. Study conclusions and caveats: Stable hyperthyroidism and ophthalmopathy were separated using 13 V-J signatures.

The V call is TRBV27, the J call TRBJ1-6; the match to TRBD1 covers 7 bases. This receptor was obtained from a woman aged 40-49 years with Graves' hyperthyroidism. Sequenced input: blood. CDR3 nucleotides: TGTGCCAGCAGCTGGGGACAGACTTACTCACCCCTCCACTTT. Protein: CASSWGQTYSPLHF.